The present entry profiles one T cell receptor (beta chain) with its context. An amount of RNA that ranged from about 0.45 to 1 ug was reverse transcribed with random hexamers. The authors amplified TCR beta CDR3 across 54 Vbeta and 13 Jbeta using immunoSEQ multiplex PCR. A single record per CDR3 protein comes from TCRdb applying MiXCR to the immunoSEQ multiplex PCR reads. The repertoire includes approximately 170,000 distinct CDR3 sequences, about 93% of them detected once, and more than 0.13% sits in the top ten. The data are from a study of CD8 T cells in Susac syndrome. Bulk CD8+ and CD4+ cells came from magnetic negative isolation; CD8+ TEMRA by FACS. This CDR3 has 14 amino acids. V lost 5 bases and J lost 7, with 17 bases in between. Germline values: CDR1 SEHNR, CDR2 FQNEAQ (reference sequence).

The source of this sequence is a human donor in good health. Sequencing input: CD4+ T cells from PBMCs. This rearrangement joins TRBV7-9 to TRBJ1-2; D ambiguous. The CDR3 DNA sequence: TGTGCCAGCAGCCCAACATTCGTCGGGGTTGGCTACACCTTC. This translates into CASSPTFVGVGYTF.